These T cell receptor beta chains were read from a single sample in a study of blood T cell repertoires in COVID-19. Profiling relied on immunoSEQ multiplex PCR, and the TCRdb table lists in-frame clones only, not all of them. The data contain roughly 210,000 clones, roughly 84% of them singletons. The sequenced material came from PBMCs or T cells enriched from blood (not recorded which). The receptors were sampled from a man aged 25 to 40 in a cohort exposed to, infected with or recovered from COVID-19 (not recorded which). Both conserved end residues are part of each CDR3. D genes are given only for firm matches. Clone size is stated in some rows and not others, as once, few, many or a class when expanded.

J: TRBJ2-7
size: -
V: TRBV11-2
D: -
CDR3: CASSLDLGGNSYEQYF
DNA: TGTGCCAGCAGCTTAGATCTTGGGGGGAACTCCTACGAGCAGTACTTC

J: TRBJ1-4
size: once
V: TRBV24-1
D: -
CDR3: CATSASGGKNEKLFF
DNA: TGTGCCACCTCTGCCTCAGGCGGGAAAAATGAAAAACTGTTTTTT

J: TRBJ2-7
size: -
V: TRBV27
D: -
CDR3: CASSPGSAALEQYF
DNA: TGTGCCAGCAGCCCAGGGTCGGCGGCCCTCGAGCAGTACTTC

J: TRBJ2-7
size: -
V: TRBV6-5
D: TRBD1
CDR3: CASSYAGQGYEQYF
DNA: TGTGCCAGCAGTTACGCCGGACAGGGTTACGAGCAGTACTTC

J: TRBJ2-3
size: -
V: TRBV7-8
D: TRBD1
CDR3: CASSDRGRTDTQYF
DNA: TGTGCCAGCAGTGACAGGGGGCGAACAGATACGCAGTATTTT

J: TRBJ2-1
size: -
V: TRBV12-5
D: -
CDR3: CASGLVLGTTNEQFF
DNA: TGTGCTAGTGGTTTGGTATTGGGCACAACCAATGAGCAGTTCTTC

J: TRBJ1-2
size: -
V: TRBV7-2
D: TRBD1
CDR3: CASSGDRGLHGYTF
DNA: TGTGCCAGCAGCGGCGACAGGGGGCTCCATGGCTACACCTTC

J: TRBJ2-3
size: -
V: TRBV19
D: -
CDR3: CASSIATGRADTQYF
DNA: TGTGCCAGTAGTATAGCGACAGGCAGGGCAGATACGCAGTATTTT

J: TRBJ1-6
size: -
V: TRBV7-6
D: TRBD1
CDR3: CASSPGQGISYNSPLHF
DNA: TGTGCCAGCAGCCCAGGACAGGGGATCTCCTATAATTCACCCCTCCACTTT

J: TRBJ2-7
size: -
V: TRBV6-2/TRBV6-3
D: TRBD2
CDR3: CASSYSWTSTVTVYEQYF
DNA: TGTGCCAGCAGTTACTCTTGGACTAGCACGGTTACAGTCTACGAGCAGTACTTC

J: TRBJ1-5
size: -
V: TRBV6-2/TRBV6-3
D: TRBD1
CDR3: CASSFPGGKPQHF
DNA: TGTGCCAGCAGTTTCCCAGGGGGCAAGCCCCAGCATTTT

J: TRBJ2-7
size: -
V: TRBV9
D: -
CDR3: CASSPSWGSGYEQYF
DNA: TGTGCCAGCAGCCCTAGTTGGGGTAGCGGCTACGAGCAGTACTTC

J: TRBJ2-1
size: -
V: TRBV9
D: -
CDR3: CASSGRQSNEQFF
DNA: TGTGCCAGCAGCGGCCGACAGAGCAATGAGCAGTTCTTC

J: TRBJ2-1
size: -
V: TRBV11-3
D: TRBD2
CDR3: CASSPGLAAYNEQFF
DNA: TGTGCCAGCAGCCCCGGACTAGCGGCTTACAATGAGCAGTTCTTC

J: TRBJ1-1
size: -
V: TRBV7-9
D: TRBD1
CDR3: CASSMDSDRGFF
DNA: TGTGCCAGCAGCATGGACTCGGACAGGGGATTCTTT

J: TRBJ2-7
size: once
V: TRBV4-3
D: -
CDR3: CASSQEGDYEQYF
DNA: TGCGCCAGCAGCCAAGAAGGAGACTACGAGCAGTACTTC

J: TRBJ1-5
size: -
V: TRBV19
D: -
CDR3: CASNYGQGQLSNQPQHF
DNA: TGTGCCAGTAACTATGGGCAGGGACAACTTAGCAATCAGCCCCAGCATTTT

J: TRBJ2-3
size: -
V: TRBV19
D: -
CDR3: CASRGGVTDTQYF
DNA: TGTGCCAGCCGAGGGGGGGTCACAGATACGCAGTATTTT

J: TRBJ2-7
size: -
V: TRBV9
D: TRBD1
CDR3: CASSPQGAGVYEQYF
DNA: TGTGCCAGCAGCCCACAGGGGGCCGGGGTCTACGAGCAGTACTTC

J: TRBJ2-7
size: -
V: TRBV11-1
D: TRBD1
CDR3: CASSSRDRLTYEQYF
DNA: TGTGCCAGCAGCTCCAGGGACAGACTTACCTACGAGCAGTACTTC

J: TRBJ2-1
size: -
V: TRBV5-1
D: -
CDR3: CASSLGLSPSSYNEQFF
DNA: TGCGCCAGCAGCTTGGGACTCTCTCCAAGCTCCTACAATGAGCAGTTCTTC

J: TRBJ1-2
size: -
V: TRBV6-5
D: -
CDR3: CASSSHRAAYYGYTF
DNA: TGTGCCAGCAGTTCCCACAGGGCAGCATACTATGGCTACACCTTC

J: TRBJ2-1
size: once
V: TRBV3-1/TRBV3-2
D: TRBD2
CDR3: CASSYPGLGHNEQFF
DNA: TGTGCCAGCAGTTACCCGGGACTAGGACACAATGAGCAGTTCTTC

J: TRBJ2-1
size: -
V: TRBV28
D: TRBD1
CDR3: CASRFGDRSPLGEQFF
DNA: TGTGCCAGCAGATTCGGGGACAGGTCCCCTTTAGGTGAGCAGTTCTTC

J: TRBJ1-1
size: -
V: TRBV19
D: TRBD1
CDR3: CASSAYRGTEAFF
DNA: TGTGCCAGTAGTGCCTACAGGGGCACTGAAGCTTTCTTT

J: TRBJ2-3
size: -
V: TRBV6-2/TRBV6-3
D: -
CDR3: CASSHTIPGFPPTDTQYF
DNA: TGTGCCAGCAGCCATACTATTCCCGGGTTCCCTCCAACAGATACGCAGTATTTT

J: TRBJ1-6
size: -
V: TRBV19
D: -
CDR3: CASSTPGTIYNSPLHF
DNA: TGTGCCAGTAGTACACCCGGGACTATTTATAATTCACCCCTCCACTTT

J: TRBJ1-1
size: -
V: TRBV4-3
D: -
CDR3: CASSQESAGTEAFF
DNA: TGCGCCAGCAGCCAAGAATCCGCAGGTACTGAAGCTTTCTTT

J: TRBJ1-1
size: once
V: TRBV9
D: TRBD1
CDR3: CASSVQGAPTEAFF
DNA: TGTGCCAGCAGCGTCCAGGGGGCTCCCACTGAAGCTTTCTTT

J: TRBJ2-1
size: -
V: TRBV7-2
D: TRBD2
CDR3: CASSSQPSRLAVYNEQFF
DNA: TGTGCCAGCAGCTCCCAACCATCACGACTAGCGGTTTACAATGAGCAGTTCTTC

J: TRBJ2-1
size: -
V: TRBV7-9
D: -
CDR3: CASSSRVMSNNEQFF
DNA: TGTGCCAGCAGCTCTCGGGTCATGTCTAACAATGAGCAGTTCTTC

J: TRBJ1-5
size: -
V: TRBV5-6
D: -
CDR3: CASSLTGSLGQPQHF
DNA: TGTGCCAGCAGCTTGACGGGATCACTGGGTCAGCCCCAGCATTTT

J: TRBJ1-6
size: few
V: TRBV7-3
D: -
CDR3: CASSLTGREGNSPLHF
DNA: TGTGCCAGCAGCTTAACTGGCAGGGAAGGGAATTCACCCCTCCACTTT

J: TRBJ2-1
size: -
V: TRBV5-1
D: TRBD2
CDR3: CASSRGGSYNEQFF
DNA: TGCGCCAGCAGCCGCGGGGGGTCCTACAATGAGCAGTTCTTC

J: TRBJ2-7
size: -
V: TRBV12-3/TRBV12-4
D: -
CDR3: CASSATSYEQYF
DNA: TGTGCCAGCAGTGCGACTAGCTACGAGCAGTACTTC

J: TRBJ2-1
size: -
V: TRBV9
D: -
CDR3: CASSENLVEGSYNEQFF
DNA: TGTGCCAGCAGCGAGAATCTAGTCGAGGGTTCCTACAATGAGCAGTTCTTC

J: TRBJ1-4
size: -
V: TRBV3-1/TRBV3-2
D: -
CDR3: CASSQGQLNEKLFF
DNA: TGTGCCAGCAGCCAAGGACAGTTAAATGAAAAACTGTTTTTT

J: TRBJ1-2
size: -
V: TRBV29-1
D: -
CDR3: CSVEFRYGYTF
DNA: TGCAGCGTTGAGTTCCGCTATGGCTACACCTTC

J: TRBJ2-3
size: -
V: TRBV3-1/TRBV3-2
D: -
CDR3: CASSQWRGSADTQYF
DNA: TGTGCCAGCAGCCAATGGCGAGGTTCCGCAGATACGCAGTATTTT

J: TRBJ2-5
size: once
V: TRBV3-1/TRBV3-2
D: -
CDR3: CASSARLEETQYF
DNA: TGTGCCAGCAGCGCTAGACTAGAAGAGACCCAGTACTTC

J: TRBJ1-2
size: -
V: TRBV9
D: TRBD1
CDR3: CASSGRGGQGQALGGYTF
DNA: TGTGCCAGCAGCGGGCGGGGAGGACAGGGTCAGGCTTTGGGTGGCTACACCTTC

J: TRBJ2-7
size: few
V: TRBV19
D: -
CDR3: CASSISTTSYEQYF
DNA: TGTGCCAGTAGTATAAGCACCACCTCCTACGAGCAGTACTTC

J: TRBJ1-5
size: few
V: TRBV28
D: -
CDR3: CASSSPPDRGTTQPQHF
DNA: TGTGCCAGCAGTTCACCTCCGGACAGAGGTACAACTCAGCCCCAGCATTTT

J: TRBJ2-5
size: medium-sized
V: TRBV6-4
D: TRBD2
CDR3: CASSERAGAETQYF
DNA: TGTGCCAGCAGTGAAAGGGCGGGAGCGGAGACCCAGTACTTC

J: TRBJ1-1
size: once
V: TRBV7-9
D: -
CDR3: CASSPPRTASNTEAFF
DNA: TGTGCCAGCAGCCCCCCCCGGACAGCCTCGAACACTGAAGCTTTCTTT